The sample holds many counts of the clone carrying this T cell receptor (beta chain). Germline V gene lookup returns CDR1 SEHNR and CDR2 FQNEAQ (reference sequence). Trimming left V 3 bases short and J 4 bases short, with 6 bases between. This CDR3 contains 12 residues. These data are taken from a study of T cells in Graves' hyperthyroidism and ophthalmopathy. What was amplified from RNA transcripts were TCR beta CDR3 regions. Initially, a first-round RT-PCR of the TCR CDR3 employed the HTBI primer set. TCRdb fed the multiplex PCR reads into MiXCR, producing one record per CDR3 protein. The profile covers roughly 580,000 distinct CDR3 sequences, with approximately 15% appearing a single time and almost 6% taken by the ten largest. Exclusion of patients followed from uncontrolled infection, other autoimmune disease, pregnancy or lactation. Predating any ophthalmopathy symptoms, the blood sample was taken at first hyperthyroidism diagnosis.

Sequencing was carried out using blood. The TCR sequence derives from a woman aged 25 to 39 with Graves' hyperthyroidism that later progressed to Graves' ophthalmopathy. J is TRBJ2-5 and V is TRBV7-9; D remains ambiguous. As DNA, the CDR3 is TGTGCCAGCAGCTTCCTACCAGAGACCCAGTACTTC. Encoded protein: CASSFLPETQYF.